These T cell receptor beta chains were read from a single sample in a study of T cells in localized non-small cell lung cancer. Here immunoSEQ multiplex PCR was the method, and the copy in TCRdb shows in-frame clones only, minus some. The top ten clones hold 2% to 2.5% of a sample with approximately 47,000 clones, roughly nine tenths of them seen once. The material was PBMCs, obtained before any cancer treatment. These receptors originate from a man aged 35-75 years with stage II lung adenocarcinoma. CDR3s include the opening cysteine and the closing phenylalanine or tryptophan. The D gene is left open where the match is weak. Clone size is not always given. Where it is, it says once, few, many or a class for expanded clones.

j_call,d_call,clone_size,v_call,cdr3_nt,cdr3_aa
TRBJ2-3,-,few,TRBV2,TGTGCCAGCAGTGAAGAAGGGGGGCTACCCACAGATACGCAGTATTTT,CASSEEGGLPTDTQYF
TRBJ1-1,TRBD1,once,TRBV10-3,TGTGCCATCAGTGAGGCCAACAGGGGGCGCGTGGGAAACACTGAAGCTTTCTTT,CAISEANRGRVGNTEAFF
TRBJ1-3,-,-,TRBV6-5,TGTGCCATAATGAGCTCTGGAAACACCATATATTTT,CAIMSSGNTIYF
TRBJ2-1,TRBD2,-,TRBV27,TGTGCCAGCAGTTTATATCCCGGGGGGGCCCACAATGAGCAGTTCTTC,CASSLYPGGAHNEQFF
TRBJ2-1,TRBD2,-,TRBV18,TGTGCCAGCTCACCGACCGGGGGGGAGCAGTTCTTC,CASSPTGGEQFF
TRBJ1-1,-,-,TRBV2,TGTGCCAGCAGTGAATCCGTTGGACATTTGAACACTGAAGCTTTCTTT,CASSESVGHLNTEAFF
TRBJ2-3,TRBD1,once,TRBV2,TGTGCCAGCAGTTACAGGGGGCTGGCAGATACGCAGTATTTT,CASSYRGLADTQYF
TRBJ1-4,-,-,TRBV28,TGTGCCAGCAGTTTAGGGACTGAAGAAAAACTGTTTTTT,CASSLGTEEKLFF
TRBJ1-1,-,-,TRBV6-6,TGTGCCAGCAGGCACAGCAGGGACAACACTGAAGCTTTCTTT,CASRHSRDNTEAFF
TRBJ2-4,TRBD1,-,TRBV6-1,TGTGCCAGCAGACCACCGGGACAGCAAAACATTCAGTACTTC,CASRPPGQQNIQYF
TRBJ2-7,TRBD1,-,TRBV7-9,TGTGCCAGCAGTCCAAACAGGGGTCTCTACGAGCAGTACTTC,CASSPNRGLYEQYF
TRBJ1-2,TRBD1,-,TRBV9,TGTGCCAGCAGCGCACCCCGGGACAGTGATTCCCGAGGGTTCTACACCTTC,CASSAPRDSDSRGFYTF
TRBJ1-1,-,-,TRBV30,TGTGCCTGGAATATTTTGGGGGCCGGCGAAGCTTTCTTT,CAWNILGAGEAFF
TRBJ1-6,-,once,TRBV6-1,TGTGCCAGCAGTGAAGCGGAGGAGGGGACCCCCCTCCACTTT,CASSEAEEGTPLHF
TRBJ1-4,TRBD1,-,TRBV19,TGTGCCAGTAGTAGTACAGGGGGAACTAATGAAAAACTGTTTTTT,CASSSTGGTNEKLFF
TRBJ2-5,-,-,TRBV5-4,TGTGCCAGCAGCAGTAGCGTAGTTCAAGAGACCCAGTACTTC,CASSSSVVQETQYF
TRBJ2-5,-,-,TRBV20-1,TGCAGTGCTAGACAGGGAGAGACCCAGTACTTC,CSARQGETQYF
TRBJ1-1,-,-,TRBV5-1,TGCGCCAGCAGCTTGGGTTTAACGGAGAACACTGAAGCTTTCTTT,CASSLGLTENTEAFF
TRBJ1-2,-,once,TRBV9,TGTGCCAGCAGCGTAGATGAGGCAGACTATGGCTACACCTTC,CASSVDEADYGYTF
TRBJ2-1,-,-,TRBV30,TGTGCCTGGTGGGAGGGGGCGACGAATGAGCAGTTCTTC,CAWWEGATNEQFF
TRBJ2-2,-,-,TRBV5-1,TGCGCCAGCAGCTCCAGCCTGGGGCAGAACACCGGGGAGCTGTTTTTT,CASSSSLGQNTGELFF
TRBJ2-1,-,-,TRBV6-1,TGTGCCAGCAGTGAAAGGTGGTCAGGGCAGAGGTTCTTC,CASSERWSGQRFF